This TCR beta chain was profiled in a study of human versus mouse CDR3 diversity and MHC coevolution. Study-wide points: Human CDR3s averaged more deletions and insertions than mouse CDR3s.

The table came from immunoSEQ multiplex PCR; TCRdb's copy has only in-frame clones and leaves some out. The data show some 60,000 clones, with roughly 93% seen just once and approximately 17% held by the top ten. Comment on this clone: Its antigen remains unidentified.

The length of the CDR3 is 16 residues. Germline-derived CDR1 and CDR2 are SGHNT and YENEEA. The V end was cut by 7 bases, the J end by 9 bases, with 25 bases between. This TCR was recovered from a person between 55 and 69 years old in good health. The chain carries TRBV11-3 and TRBJ2-1; D remains ambiguous. Input material: naive CD4+ T cells from blood. The subset: CD45RO-negative CD62L-positive naive CD4 T cells. CDR3 in amino acids: CASNRSDLYPRREQFF. The DNA of the CDR3 is TGTGCCAGCAACCGAAGCGACCTTTACCCCCGACGTGAGCAGTTCTTC.